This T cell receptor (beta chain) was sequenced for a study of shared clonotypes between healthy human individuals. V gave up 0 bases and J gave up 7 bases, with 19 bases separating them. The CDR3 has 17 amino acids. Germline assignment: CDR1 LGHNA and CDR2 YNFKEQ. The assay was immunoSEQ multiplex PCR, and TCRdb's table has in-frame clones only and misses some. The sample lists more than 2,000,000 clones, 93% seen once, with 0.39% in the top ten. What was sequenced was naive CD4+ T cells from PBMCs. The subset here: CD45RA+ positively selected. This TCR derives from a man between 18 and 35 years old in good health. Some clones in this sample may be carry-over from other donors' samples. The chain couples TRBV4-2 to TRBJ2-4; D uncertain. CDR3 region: CASSQDPASTLGNIQYF. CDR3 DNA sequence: TGTGCCAGCAGCCAAGATCCGGCTTCTACTCTCGGGAACATTCAGTACTTC.